This is a list of T cell receptor beta chains from one sample in a study of PD-1 blockade in classical Hodgkin lymphoma. The data were produced by immunoSEQ multiplex PCR, yet TCRdb's version contains in-frame clones alone and is incomplete. Counted here are fewer than 30,000 clones, 70% to 90% occurring once; the ten biggest clones make up 8% to 8.5%. The sequencing used peripheral blood mononuclear cells (PBMCs), collected before the second cycle of nivolumab. The origin of the receptors is a human donor with classical Hodgkin lymphoma. The CDR3 runs from the conserved cysteine through the conserved F or W. The order of the fields is CDR3 protein, CDR3 DNA, J gene, clone size, CDR3 length, D gene, V gene. The D gene is left open where the match is weak. Not all rows give a size; the values are once, few, many and, for expanded clones, a class.

CASSRSPMNTEAFF	TGTGCCAGCAGCCGAAGTCCAATGAACACTGAAGCTTTCTTT	TRBJ1-1	NA	14	NA	TRBV7-9
CASSTGTGQETQYF	TGTGCCAGCAGCACCGGGACAGGGCAAGAGACCCAGTACTTC	TRBJ2-5	NA	14	TRBD1	TRBV2
CASSTQPPDTFSNQPQHF	TGTGCCAGCAGCACCCAACCGCCGGACACTTTTAGCAATCAGCCCCAGCATTTT	TRBJ1-5	once	18	NA	TRBV7-6
CASSLGGRIF	TGTGCCAGCAGCTTGGGAGGACGCATCTTC	TRBJ1-2	NA	10	NA	TRBV5-8
CASSATSGGTTDTQYF	TGTGCCAGCAGTGCGACTAGCGGGGGTACCACAGATACGCAGTATTTT	TRBJ2-3	NA	16	TRBD2	TRBV6-1
CASSLVSSNYGYTF	TGTGCCAGCAGCTTAGTTTCGTCTAACTATGGCTACACCTTC	TRBJ1-2	few	14	NA	TRBV7-2
CASSLGVPGMVYEQYF	TGTGCCAGCAGCTTGGGTGTTCCGGGAATGGTTTACGAGCAGTACTTC	TRBJ2-7	NA	16	NA	TRBV5-6
CASSWGQTNEKLFF	TGTGCCAGCAGTTGGGGACAGACTAATGAAAAACTGTTTTTT	TRBJ1-4	NA	14	TRBD1	TRBV28
CASSQSLNTDTQYF	TGCGCCAGCAGCCAGTCTCTAAACACAGATACGCAGTATTTT	TRBJ2-3	NA	14	NA	TRBV4-3
CASSLVGTNQPQHF	TGTGCCAGCAGCTTGGTAGGTACCAATCAGCCCCAGCATTTT	TRBJ1-5	NA	14	NA	TRBV5-5
CASSSYRTGELFF	TGCGCCAGCAGCTCCTACCGCACCGGGGAGCTGTTTTTT	TRBJ2-2	NA	13	NA	TRBV5-1
CASSLLGSNQPQHF	TGTGCCAGCAGTTTACTGGGGTCCAATCAGCCCCAGCATTTT	TRBJ1-5	NA	14	NA	TRBV6-5
CASSLKRGHGETQYF	TGCGCCAGCAGCTTGAAGCGGGGGCACGGAGAGACCCAGTACTTC	TRBJ2-5	NA	15	TRBD2	TRBV5-1
CASSPYAVSSGNTIYF	TGTGCCAGCTCACCATACGCAGTTAGCTCTGGAAACACCATATATTTT	TRBJ1-3	few	16	NA	TRBV18
CASSFQQGATNEKLFF	TGTGCCAGCAGTTTCCAACAGGGGGCAACTAATGAAAAACTGTTTTTT	TRBJ1-4	NA	16	TRBD1	TRBV27